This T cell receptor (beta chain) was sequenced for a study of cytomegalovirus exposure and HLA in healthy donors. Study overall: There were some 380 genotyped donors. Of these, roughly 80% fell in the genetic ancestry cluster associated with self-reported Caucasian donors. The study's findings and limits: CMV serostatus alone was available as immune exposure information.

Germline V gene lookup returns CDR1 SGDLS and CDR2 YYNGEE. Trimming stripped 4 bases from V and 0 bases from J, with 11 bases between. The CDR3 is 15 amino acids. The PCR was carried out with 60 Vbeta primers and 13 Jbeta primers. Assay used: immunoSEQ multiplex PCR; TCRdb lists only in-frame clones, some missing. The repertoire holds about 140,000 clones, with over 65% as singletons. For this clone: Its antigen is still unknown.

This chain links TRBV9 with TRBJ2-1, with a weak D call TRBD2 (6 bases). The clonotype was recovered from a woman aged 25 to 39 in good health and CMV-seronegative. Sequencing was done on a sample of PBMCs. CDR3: CASSPLGLSYNEQFF. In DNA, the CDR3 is TGTGCCAGCAGCCCCCTGGGACTCTCCTACAATGAGCAGTTCTTC.